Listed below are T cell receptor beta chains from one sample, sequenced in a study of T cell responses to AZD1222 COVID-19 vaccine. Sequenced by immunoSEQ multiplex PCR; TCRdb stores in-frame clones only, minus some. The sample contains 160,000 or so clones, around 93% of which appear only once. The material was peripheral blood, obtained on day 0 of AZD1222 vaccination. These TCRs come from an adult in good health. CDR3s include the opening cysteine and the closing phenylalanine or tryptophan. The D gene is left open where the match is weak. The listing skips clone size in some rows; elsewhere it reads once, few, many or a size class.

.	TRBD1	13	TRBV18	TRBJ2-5	CATRDRGRETQYF	TGTGCCACTCGGGACAGGGGACGGGAGACCCAGTACTTC
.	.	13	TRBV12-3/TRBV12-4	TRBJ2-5	CASSFIQKETQYF	TGTGCCAGCAGTTTCATACAGAAAGAGACCCAGTACTTC
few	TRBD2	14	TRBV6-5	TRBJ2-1	CASRRAGGPGEQFF	TGTGCCAGCAGAAGAGCGGGAGGGCCTGGTGAGCAGTTCTTC
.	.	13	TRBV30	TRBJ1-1	CAGDRGVGTEAFF	TGTGCCGGAGATCGGGGAGTTGGGACTGAAGCTTTCTTT
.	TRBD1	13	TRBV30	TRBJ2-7	CAWRPGTGPQRYF	TGTGCCTGGAGGCCCGGGACAGGGCCTCAGCGGTACTTC
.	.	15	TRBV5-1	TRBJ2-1	CASSLAESLYNEQFF	TGCGCCAGCAGCTTGGCCGAGTCCCTCTACAATGAGCAGTTCTTC
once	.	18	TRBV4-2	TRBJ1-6	CASSQDAGGSSYNSPLHF	TGTGCCAGCAGCCAAGATGCGGGGGGAAGCTCCTATAATTCACCCCTCCACTTT
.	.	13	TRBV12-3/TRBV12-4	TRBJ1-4	CASSLDRGEKLFF	TGTGCCAGCAGTTTGGACAGAGGTGAAAAACTGTTTTTT
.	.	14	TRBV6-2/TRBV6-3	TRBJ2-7	CASSYPDSSGEQYF	TGTGCCAGCAGTTACCCGGACAGTTCGGGGGAGCAGTACTTC
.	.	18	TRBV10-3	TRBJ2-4	CAISESPAELGVQNIQYF	TGTGCCATCAGTGAGTCCCCCGCTGAACTCGGAGTCCAAAACATTCAGTACTTC
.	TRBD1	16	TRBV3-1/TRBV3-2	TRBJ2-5	CASSYHGTGLKETQYF	TGTGCCAGCAGCTATCACGGGACAGGCTTAAAGGAGACCCAGTACTTC
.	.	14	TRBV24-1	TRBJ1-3	CATSAGGSRNTIYF	TGTGCCACCAGTGCGGGCGGTAGTCGTAACACCATATATTTT
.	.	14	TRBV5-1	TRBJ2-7	CASSSSRGSGEQYF	TGCGCCAGCAGCTCGTCTCGGGGGTCGGGGGAGCAGTACTTC
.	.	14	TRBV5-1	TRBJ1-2	CASSSQTGYDGYTF	TGCGCCAGCAGCTCCCAAACAGGGTATGATGGCTACACCTTC
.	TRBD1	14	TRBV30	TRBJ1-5	CAWSKGQGNQPQHF	TGTGCCTGGAGTAAAGGACAGGGAAATCAGCCCCAGCATTTT
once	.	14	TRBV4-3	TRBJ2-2	CASSQAQHTGELFF	TGCGCCAGCAGCCAAGCCCAGCACACCGGGGAGCTGTTTTTT
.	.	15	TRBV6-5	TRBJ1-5	CASSYSGRVNQPQHF	TGTGCCAGCAGTTACTCGGGCAGGGTCAATCAGCCCCAGCATTTT
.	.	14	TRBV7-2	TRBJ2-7	CASNLLPGVGEQYF	TGTGCCAGCAACCTCCTGCCAGGGGTAGGCGAGCAGTACTTC
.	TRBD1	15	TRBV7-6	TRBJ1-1	CASSPNRGRYTEAFF	TGTGCCAGCAGCCCTAACAGGGGACGGTACACTGAAGCTTTCTTT
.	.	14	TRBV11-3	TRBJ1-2	CASSLGARGYGYTF	TGTGCCAGCAGCTTAGGAGCCCGGGGCTATGGCTACACCTTC
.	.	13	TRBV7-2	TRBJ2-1	CASSLGVPNEQFF	TGTGCCAGCAGCTTAGGAGTACCCAATGAGCAGTTCTTC
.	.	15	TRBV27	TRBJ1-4	CASSLSDRPNEKLFF	TGTGCCAGCAGTTTATCGGACAGACCTAATGAAAAACTGTTTTTT
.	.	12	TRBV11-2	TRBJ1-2	CASSNGPSGYTF	TGTGCCAGCAGCAACGGCCCCAGTGGCTACACCTTC
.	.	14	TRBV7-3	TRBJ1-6	CASSSPGGSSPLHF	TGTGCCAGCAGCTCCCCGGGGGGGAGCTCACCCCTCCACTTT
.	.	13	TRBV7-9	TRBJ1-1	CASSRLSDGKAFF	TGTGCCAGCAGCCGCCTATCTGACGGCAAAGCTTTCTTT
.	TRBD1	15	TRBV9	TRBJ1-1	CASTQGVAGDTEAFF	TGTGCCAGTACCCAGGGGGTTGCCGGGGACACTGAAGCTTTCTTT
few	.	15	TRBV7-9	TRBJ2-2	CASSPPTGEAGELFF	TGTGCCAGCAGTCCCCCGACTGGAGAAGCCGGGGAGCTGTTTTTT
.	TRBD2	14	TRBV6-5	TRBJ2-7	CASTPGTSGYEQYF	TGTGCCAGCACTCCCGGGACTAGCGGCTACGAGCAGTACTTC
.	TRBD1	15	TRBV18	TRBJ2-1	CASSPPGRGQNEQFF	TGTGCCAGCTCACCTCCCGGCAGGGGGCAAAATGAGCAGTTCTTC
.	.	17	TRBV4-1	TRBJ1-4	CASSQGKGRGTNEKLFF	TGCGCCAGCAGCCAAGGGAAGGGGCGGGGAACTAATGAAAAACTGTTTTTT
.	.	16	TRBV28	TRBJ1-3	CASTPDSIISGNTIYF	TGTGCCAGCACCCCGGACAGCATTATCTCTGGAAACACCATATATTTT
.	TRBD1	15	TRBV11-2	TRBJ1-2	CASSSGTGLNYGYTF	TGTGCCAGCAGCTCCGGGACAGGACTTAACTATGGCTACACCTTC
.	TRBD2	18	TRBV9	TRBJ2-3	CASSRLPGLAGSADTQYF	TGTGCCAGCAGCAGACTCCCGGGACTAGCGGGAAGTGCAGATACGCAGTATTTT
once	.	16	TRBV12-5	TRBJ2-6	CASGLERPSGANVLTF	TGTGCTAGTGGTTTGGAACGTCCCTCTGGGGCCAACGTCCTGACTTTC
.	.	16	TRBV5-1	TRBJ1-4	CASSLGGRSTNEKLFF	TGCGCCAGCAGCTTGGGAGGACGATCAACTAATGAAAAACTGTTTTTT
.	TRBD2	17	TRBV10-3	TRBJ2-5	CAISENVRGGGQETQYF	TGTGCCATCAGTGAGAATGTCCGGGGGGGAGGACAAGAGACCCAGTACTTC
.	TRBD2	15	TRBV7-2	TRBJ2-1	CASSLGLAGYNEQFF	TGTGCCAGCAGCCTCGGGCTAGCGGGATACAATGAGCAGTTCTTC
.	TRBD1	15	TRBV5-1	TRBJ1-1	CASSPGQVGNTEAFF	TGCGCCAGCAGCCCGGGACAGGTCGGGAACACTGAAGCTTTCTTT
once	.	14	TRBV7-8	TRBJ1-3	CASSLRDSGNTIYF	TGTGCCAGCAGCTTACGGGACTCTGGAAACACCATATATTTT
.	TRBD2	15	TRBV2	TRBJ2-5	CAGSKAGGPQETQYF	TGTGCCGGAAGTAAGGCGGGAGGCCCTCAAGAGACCCAGTACTTC
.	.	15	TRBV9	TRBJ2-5	CASSVEAGRGETQYF	TGTGCCAGCAGCGTGGAGGCGGGCAGGGGAGAGACCCAGTACTTC